Sequencing of this T cell receptor (beta chain) was carried out in a study of blood T cell repertoires in COVID-19. Study at large: In each case, the material was cDNA or gDNA derived from T cells, B-cell-depleted T cells, or PBMCs.

The germline gives CDR1 SGHRS, CDR2 YFSETQ. V lost 4 bases and J lost 0, with 17 bases in between. The CDR3 is made up of 17 amino acids. The protocol was immunoSEQ multiplex PCR, while the TCRdb copy is restricted to in-frame clones and leaves out a portion. The top ten hold roughly 2.9% of the sample, which has over 140,000 clones, almost 80% seen once. Participants had their cohort set by participant-reported clinical history. This receptor was identified in a woman in her forties or fifties who had recovered from COVID-19. The sequencing sample was made of PBMCs or T cells enriched from blood (not recorded which). The chain carries TRBV5-1 and TRBJ2-1; D is possibly TRBD1 (5 bases). CDR3 protein: CASSAALTDRSYNEQFF. The CDR3 DNA follows: TGCGCCAGCAGCGCGGCTTTGACAGACCGCTCCTACAATGAGCAGTTCTTC.